This T cell receptor beta chain emerged from a study of low-dose radiotherapy and immunotherapy resistance in tumors. Germline values: CDR1 SEHNR, CDR2 FQNEAQ (reference sequence). The V gene lost 2 bases and the J gene lost 5 bases, with 2 bases spanning the gap. The CDR3 is 11 amino acids. This clonotype was seen many times. Time point in this sample: after trial treatment. Treatment specified: LDRT plus nivolumab, ipilimumab, low-dose cyclophosphamide and aspirin (RACIN trial). Covering alpha and beta chains, TRAV- and TRBV-specific primers were used for the first-strand cDNA. The TCRs were subjected to amplification over about 19 PCR cycles employing a constant-region primer in conjunction with a V-primer adapter. TCRdb recomputed calls from the reads with MiXCR, one row per CDR3 protein. The sample records about 84,000 distinct CDR3 sequences, around 17% being singletons.

Source: PBMCs, taken after low-dose radiotherapy plus immunotherapy. The rearrangement links TRBV7-9 to TRBJ2-3; D not certain. The source of this sequence is a male donor with prostate cancer. CDR3 region: CASSLQDTQYF. The CDR3 coding sequence is TGTGCCAGCAGCTTACAAGATACGCAGTATTTT.